The 8 T cell receptor beta chains given below trace back to one sample, sequenced in a study of TIL therapy for anti-PD-1-resistant metastatic lung cancer. The immunoSEQ assay was v3. Profiled with immunoSEQ multiplex PCR; TCRdb holds only in-frame clones, not every one. The sample yields 20,000 or so clones, about four fifths seen once. This sample's time point: pre-treatment sample, taken before nivolumab and TIL therapy. Specimen: blood, collected at baseline. Receptors originate from a person aged 25 to 79 with non-small cell lung cancer.

The chain has TRBV11-3 and TRBJ2-7, with 7 positions matching TRBD1. Trimming cost V 5 bases and J 6 bases; bases outside gene matches: 7. The CDR3 runs to 13 residues. CDR1 and CDR2 from the germline V gene are SGHNT and YENEEA. The CDR3 loop reads CASSLKQGTEQYF. In DNA, the CDR3 is TGTGCCAGCAGCCTCAAACAGGGGACCGAGCAGTACTTC.

Only a few counts were recorded for this clone. The chain recombines TRBV2 with TRBJ2-5; 7 bases match TRBD2. There are 15 residues in the CDR3. J lost 1 base, V lost 6 bases, and 8 bases had no gene match. Germline CDR1 is SNHLY and CDR2 is FYNNEI. As DNA, the CDR3 is TGTGCCAGCAGATTACTAGCGAGATCCCAAGAGACCCAGTACTTC. Translation gives CASRLLARSQETQYF.

J is TRBJ2-1 and V is TRBV28; no reliable D call. V was trimmed by 5 bases and J by 3 bases, leaving 14 bases between them. Germline V gives CDR1 MDHEN, CDR2 SYDVKM. CDR3 length equals 15 residues. The CDR3 reads CASSAPWAGYNEQFF. DNA of the CDR3: TGTGCCAGCAGTGCCCCCTGGGCAGGCTACAATGAGCAGTTCTTC.

CDR3 residues: CASSPERGVTNEKLFF. In DNA form, the CDR3 reads TGTGCCAGCAGCCCTGAGCGAGGGGTTACTAATGAAAAACTGTTTTTT. V and J are TRBV7-8 and TRBJ1-4, with D tentatively TRBD1 (5 bases). The CDR3 is 16 residues long. The germline V gene has CDR1 SGHVS and CDR2 FQNEAQ. Trimming removed 5 bases from V and 2 bases from J, with 15 bases in between.

The rearrangement uses TRBV9 and TRBJ2-3; tentative D call: TRBD2 (6 bases). This CDR3 contains 14 residues. The germline gives CDR1 SGDLS, CDR2 YYNGEE. V lost 6 bases to trimming and J lost 2 bases, with 13 bases between them. CDR3: CASTPSVHTDTQYF. The CDR3 region has the DNA TGTGCCAGCACCCCTAGCGTACACACAGATACGCAGTATTTT.

The chain employs TRBV2 and TRBJ1-3; maybe TRBD1 (5 bases). The CDR3 runs to 16 residues. Germline CDR1 is SNHLY and CDR2 is FYNNEI. Trimming removed 2 bases from V and 0 bases from J, with 11 bases in between. This CDR3 is CASSELSGDSGNTIYF. The CDR3 coding sequence is TGTGCCAGCAGTGAACTTTCGGGGGACTCTGGAAACACCATATATTTT.

V and J are TRBV13 and TRBJ1-3; D is undetermined. The CDR3 loop spans 14 amino acids. Germline CDR1 is PRHDT and CDR2 is FYEKMQ (reference sequence). Trimming cost V 4 bases and J 4 bases, with 11 bases left between them. The CDR3 here is CASSYDTGGNTIYF. CDR3 DNA sequence: TGTGCCAGCAGCTACGATACGGGGGGAAACACCATATATTTT. The full variable domain, its missing parts supplied by reference TRBV13 and TRBJ1-3, is AAGVIQSPRHLIKEKRETATLKCYPIPRHDTVYWYQQGPGQDPQFLISFYEKMQSDKGSIPDRFSAQQFSDYHSELNMSSLELGDSALYFCASSYDTGGNTIYFGEGSWLTVV.

V and J are TRBV19 and TRBJ1-1; D is uncertain. This CDR3 comprises 13 residues. V was cut by 4 bases and J by 4 bases, with 10 bases left in between. From germline, CDR1 is LNHDA and CDR2 SQIVND (reference sequence). The CDR3 sequence: CASSNEAFTEAFF. CDR3 nucleotides: TGTGCCAGTAGTAACGAGGCCTTCACTGAAGCTTTCTTT.